This T cell receptor (beta chain) was obtained from a study of cytotoxic CD8 clonotypes in ibrutinib-treated CLL. Clones were sequenced by immunoSEQ multiplex PCR, and TCRdb holds only the in-frame ones, with some missing. The repertoire includes about 300,000 clones, 67% of them detected once, and approximately 6% sits in the top ten. This CDR3 has 14 amino acids. V lost 0 bases and J 1 base, leaving 10 bases between the germline ends. Germline CDR1 reads GTSNPN; CDR2 reads SVGIG (reference sequence). The sequence came from a human donor with chronic lymphocytic leukemia. The specimen was PBMCs, collected after 36 months of ibrutinib treatment. This chain links TRBV30 with TRBJ2-7; the D is unclear. CDR3 amino acids: CAWSVRYSSYEQYF. The DNA of the CDR3 is TGTGCCTGGAGTGTACGATACAGTTCCTACGAGCAGTACTTC.